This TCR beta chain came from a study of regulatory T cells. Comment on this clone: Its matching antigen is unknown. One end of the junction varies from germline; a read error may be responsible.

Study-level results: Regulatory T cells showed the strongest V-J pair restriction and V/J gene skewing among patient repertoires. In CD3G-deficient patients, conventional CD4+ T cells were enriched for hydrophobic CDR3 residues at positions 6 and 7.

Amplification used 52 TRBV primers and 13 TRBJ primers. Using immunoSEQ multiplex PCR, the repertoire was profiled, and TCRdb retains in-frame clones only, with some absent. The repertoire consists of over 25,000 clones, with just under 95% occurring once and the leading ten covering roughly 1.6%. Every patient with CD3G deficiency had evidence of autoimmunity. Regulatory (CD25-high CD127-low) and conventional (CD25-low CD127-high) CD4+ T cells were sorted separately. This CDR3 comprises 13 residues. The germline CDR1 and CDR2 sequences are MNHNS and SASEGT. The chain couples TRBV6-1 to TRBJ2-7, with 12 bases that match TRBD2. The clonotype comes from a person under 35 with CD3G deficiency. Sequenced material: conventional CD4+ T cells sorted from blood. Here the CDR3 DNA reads TGTGCCAGCAGTGAAGAAGGACTAGCGGGACCCCGGTTC. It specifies CASSEEGLAGPRF.